The 15 T cell receptor beta chains in this list originate from one sample, sequenced in a study of OX40 agonist ivuxolimab in advanced cancers. TCRdb keeps only in-frame clones here, not all; method: immunoSEQ multiplex PCR. The table shows about 73,000 clones, with 85% to 90% occurring only once. The sample was CD4+ or CD8+ T cells sorted from blood, taken in a trial of the OX40 agonist ivuxolimab. These receptors all come from an adult with an advanced solid tumor such as melanoma, head and neck, liver or kidney cancer.

The chain joins TRBV15 to TRBJ2-5, with a weak D call TRBD2 (5 bases). CDR3 length equals 13 residues. Between the trimmed V and J ends, which lost 7 bases and 1 base, there was a span of 10 bases. From germline, CDR1 is LNHNV and CDR2 YYDKDF (reference sequence). The CDR3 is CATKERVQETQYF. As DNA, the CDR3 is TGTGCCACCAAAGAGAGGGTCCAAGAGACCCAGTACTTC.

This rearrangement joins TRBV6-1 to TRBJ1-2, with D perhaps TRBD1 (5 bases). The CDR3 extends over 13 amino acids. With 5 bases removed from V and 6 bases from J, the gap between germline ends came to 13 bases. CDR1 and CDR2 (germline): MNHNS, SASEGT. CDR3 nucleotides: TGTGCCAGCAGTAAACAGCAGACAGATGGCTACACCTTC. Encoded protein: CASSKQQTDGYTF.

In this sample, this clone turned up once. DNA for the CDR3: TGTGCCAGCAGTTTACGCGGGACTTACATTTACGAGCAGTACTTC. It yields the protein CASSLRGTYIYEQYF. The rearrangement links TRBV28 to TRBJ2-7; the D gene is possibly TRBD2 (6 bases). V was clipped by 2 bases and J by 4 bases, with 15 bases between them. The CDR3 extends over 15 amino acids. Germline CDR1 reads MDHEN; CDR2 reads SYDVKM.

This chain joins TRBV6-5 and TRBJ2-7; 9 bases are a match to TRBD1. The J segment lost 3 bases and the V segment lost 7 bases, leaving 7 bases of the junction unmatched. The CDR3 spans 14 residues. The germline V gene has CDR1 MNHEY and CDR2 SVGAGI. In nucleotides, the CDR3 is TGTGCCAGCACCTCGGGACAGGGATACTACGAGCAGTACTTC. It codes for CASTSGQGYYEQYF.

The chain couples TRBV7-8 to TRBJ1-2, with 8 positions matching TRBD1. This CDR3 contains 17 residues. Germline V gene sequence: CDR1 SGHVS, CDR2 FQNEAQ. V lost 5 bases, J lost 2 bases, and 13 bases stayed unmatched. As DNA, the CDR3 is TGTGCCAGCAGCCCATCTAGGGCGGACAGGGCAAACTATGGCTACACCTTC. Its protein is CASSPSRADRANYGYTF.

The V call is TRBV30, the J call TRBJ2-7; TRBD1 matches 9 bases. The CDR3 has 16 residues. Per the germline V gene, CDR1 is GTSNPN and CDR2 is SVGIG (reference sequence). The junction had 10 bases not matched to a gene; V was cut back by 3 bases and J by 1 base. The CDR3 nucleotides read TGTGCCTGGAGGCCTCCCGGGACAGGGACGTCCTACGAGCAGTACTTC. It specifies CAWRPPGTGTSYEQYF.

The CDR3 is CASRRLAGTPGELFF. The CDR3, as DNA: TGTGCCAGCAGGAGACTAGCGGGGACTCCCGGGGAGCTGTTTTTT. The rearrangement uses TRBV2 and TRBJ2-2; 11 positions match TRBD2. Germline lookup yields CDR1 SNHLY and CDR2 FYNNEI. The CDR3 contains 15 residues. V shed 6 bases, J shed 6 bases, and the junction held 6 bases outside the gene matches.

The genes are TRBV19 and TRBJ1-5; the D is unclear. This CDR3 has 15 residues. Germline V gene lookup returns CDR1 LNHDA and CDR2 SQIVND (reference sequence). V lost 4 bases and J lost 0, with 10 bases in between. CDR3 sequence (DNA): TGTGCCAGTAGTAGAGTAGCGGATAGCAATCAGCCCCAGCATTTT. Its protein is CASSRVADSNQPQHF.

This chain links TRBV2 with TRBJ1-2, with D possibly TRBD1 on 5 matching bases. CDR1 and CDR2 (germline): SNHLY, FYNNEI. There are 14 residues in the CDR3. The V end lost 6 bases, the J end lost 4 bases, and 15 bases lay between the germline ends. The CDR3 is CASRNAGLLYGYTF. For the CDR3, the DNA is TGTGCCAGCAGAAACGCGGGACTGCTCTATGGCTACACCTTC.

The chain couples TRBV7-3 to TRBJ2-1; 9 bases align to TRBD2. Germline-derived CDR1 and CDR2 are SGHTA and FQGTGA. With 4 bases clipped from V and 1 base from J, the junction kept 5 bases outside the gene matches. The CDR3 spans 16 residues. The CDR3 DNA sequence: TGTGCCAGCAGCTCCGGCGGGAGGGGGTCCTACAATGAGCAGTTCTTC. Protein: CASSSGGRGSYNEQFF.

In its sample, this clone was seen a few times. CDR3 amino acids: CASSEENTEAFF. The CDR3 DNA sequence: TGTGCCAGCAGTGAGGAGAACACTGAAGCTTTCTTT. V gene TRBV6-4 combines with J gene TRBJ1-1, with D hard to call. Trimming shortened V by 3 bases and J by 1 base, and 3 bases separated the two germline ends. Per the germline V gene, CDR1 is MRHNA and CDR2 is SNTAGT. CDR3 size: 12 residues.

There are a few counts of this clone. The chain couples TRBV5-1 to TRBJ2-1; 11 nucleotides agree with TRBD2. This CDR3 is 15 amino acids long. Germline V gene sequence: CDR1 SGHRS, CDR2 YFSETQ. After removal of 4 bases from V and 5 bases from J, the junction contained 5 bases not matched to a gene. CDR3 sequence: CASSRVAGGNNEQFF. CDR3 bases: TGCGCCAGCAGCCGGGTAGCGGGAGGGAACAATGAGCAGTTCTTC.

A note on this clone: Other DNA sequences from this sample encode an identical CDR3 as well. V is TRBV27 and J is TRBJ1-2; TRBD1 aligns across 7 bases. The CDR3 runs 18 residues. Per the germline V gene, CDR1 is MNHEY and CDR2 is SMNVEV (reference sequence). Trimming removed 6 bases from V and 4 bases from J; junction bases left unmatched: 20. CDR3 in amino acids: CASRTIMWDSRFGYGYTF. CDR3 sequence (DNA): TGTGCCAGCAGGACCATTATGTGGGACAGCCGCTTCGGCTATGGCTACACCTTC.

This clone was seen more than once but under ten times. The chain couples TRBV21-1 to TRBJ1-2; TRBD1, the table's D call, was not compared with the DNA. TRBV21-1 is deemed a pseudogene. The CDR3 is 14 residues long. The CDR3 sequence is CASSNVTGNYGYTF. CDR3 nucleotides: TGTGCCAGCAGCAATGTGACAGGGAACTATGGCTACACCTTC.

This rearrangement joins TRBV29-1 to TRBJ2-7, with TRBD2 identical over 7 bases. The CDR3 is 13 amino acids. J was trimmed by 0 bases and V by 4 bases; bases with no gene match: 3. Per the germline V gene, CDR1 is SQVTM and CDR2 is ANQGSEA. In DNA, the CDR3 is TGCAGCGTTGGGGCTAGCGGCTCCTACGAGCAGTACTTC. Translation gives CSVGASGSYEQYF.